This is a list of T cell receptor beta chains from one sample in a study of T cell responses to AZD1222 COVID-19 vaccine. TCRdb's copy holds only in-frame clones and misses some; the assay was immunoSEQ multiplex PCR. The profile covers under 150,000 clones, with approximately 90% appearing a single time and roughly 2% taken by the ten largest. The sequenced sample was peripheral blood, obtained 28 days after the second AZD1222 dose. These receptor sequences come from an adult who received the AZD1222 COVID-19 vaccine. Each CDR3 is given with its conserved first and last residue. The order of the fields is D gene, J gene, clone size, V gene, CDR3 protein, CDR3 DNA. A D gene is named only where the DNA matches it firmly. Some rows mark clone size as missing; the rest say once, few, many or name a class of expanded clone.

TRBD1 | TRBJ1-2 | - | TRBV11-2 | CASSPDRNYGYTF | TGTGCCAGCAGCCCGGACAGGAACTATGGCTACACCTTC
- | TRBJ1-3 | - | TRBV10-3 | CASLRQHSGNTIYF | TGTGCCTCTCTTCGACAGCACTCTGGAAACACCATATATTTT
TRBD2 | TRBJ2-3 | - | TRBV19 | CASSLGLAAVQGTQYF | TGTGCCAGTAGCCTCGGGCTAGCGGCCGTCCAGGGTACGCAGTATTTT
TRBD2 | TRBJ2-1 | once | TRBV5-1 | CASSGSGGQNEQFF | TGCGCCAGCAGCGGTAGCGGGGGCCAAAATGAGCAGTTCTTC
- | TRBJ1-1 | - | TRBV6-5 | CASIAGTPNTEAFF | TGTGCCAGCATCGCCGGGACACCCAACACTGAAGCTTTCTTT
TRBD1 | TRBJ2-1 | - | TRBV4-1 | CASSQRDRYNEQFF | TGCGCCAGCAGCCAAAGGGACAGATACAATGAGCAGTTCTTC
- | TRBJ1-1 | - | TRBV27 | CASSLGSGRTTEAFF | TGTGCCAGCAGTTTAGGGTCAGGGAGGACCACTGAAGCTTTCTTT
- | TRBJ1-1 | - | TRBV10-2 | CASSLNTEAFF | TGCGCCAGCAGTTTGAACACTGAAGCTTTCTTT
- | TRBJ1-1 | - | TRBV12-3/TRBV12-4 | CASSRRTDTEAFF | TGTGCCAGCAGTCGACGGACTGACACTGAAGCTTTCTTT
TRBD1 | TRBJ1-2 | - | TRBV3-1/TRBV3-2 | CASSHNRGPRYGYTF | TGTGCCAGCAGTCACAACAGGGGGCCCCGCTATGGCTACACCTTC
- | TRBJ2-5 | - | TRBV15 | CATSRSRGQETQYF | TGTGCCACCAGCAGATCGCGGGGCCAAGAGACCCAGTACTTC
- | TRBJ1-5 | - | TRBV6-1 | CASSEVRGNQPQHF | TGTGCCAGCAGTGAGGTTAGGGGCAATCAGCCCCAGCATTTT
- | TRBJ2-1 | once | TRBV7-3 | CASSPWGQGYNEQFF | TGTGCCAGCAGCCCATGGGGCCAGGGGTACAATGAGCAGTTCTTC
- | TRBJ2-7 | - | TRBV2 | CASTSPYEQYF | TGTGCCAGCACAAGCCCCTACGAGCAGTACTTC
TRBD1 | TRBJ1-5 | - | TRBV19 | CASSFGTERSQPQHF | TGTGCCAGTAGTTTCGGGACAGAACGGAGTCAGCCCCAGCATTTT
TRBD1 | TRBJ1-2 | - | TRBV5-4 | CASRTAGGPIGYTF | TGTGCCAGCAGAACCGCAGGGGGACCTATTGGCTACACCTTC
- | TRBJ1-2 | once | TRBV12-3/TRBV12-4 | CAGGVQGYGYTF | TGTGCCGGCGGCGTTCAGGGCTATGGCTACACCTTC
- | TRBJ1-4 | - | TRBV6-5 | CASSSGANEKLFF | TGTGCCAGCAGTTCTGGCGCTAATGAAAAACTGTTTTTT
TRBD1 | TRBJ2-6 | once | TRBV29-1 | CSAGTGGHSGANVLTF | TGCAGCGCAGGGACAGGGGGCCACTCTGGGGCCAACGTCCTGACTTTC
- | TRBJ2-7 | - | TRBV6-5 | CASSYRRYSYEQYF | TGTGCCAGCAGTTACCGGCGTTACTCCTACGAGCAGTACTTC
- | TRBJ1-2 | once | TRBV12-3/TRBV12-4 | CASSNRVVYGYTF | TGTGCCAGCAGCAACAGGGTGGTCTATGGCTACACCTTC
- | TRBJ1-5 | - | TRBV27 | CASSLGPGINQPQHF | TGTGCCAGCAGTTTAGGACCAGGTATCAATCAGCCCCAGCATTTT
- | TRBJ1-1 | - | TRBV28 | CASSPRGAVKTEAFF | TGTGCCAGCAGTCCCCGGGGGGCAGTTAAAACTGAAGCTTTCTTT
- | TRBJ2-7 | - | TRBV12-5 | CASGMGGPTYEQYF | TGTGCTAGTGGTATGGGGGGCCCCACCTACGAGCAGTACTTC
TRBD1 | TRBJ2-5 | - | TRBV25-1 | CASSAYRGRQETQYF | TGTGCCAGCAGTGCTTACAGGGGACGACAAGAGACCCAGTACTTC
- | TRBJ2-3 | - | TRBV4-1 | CASSQGDKSDTQYF | TGCGCCAGCAGCCAAGGTGATAAGAGCGATACGCAGTATTTT
TRBD2 | TRBJ2-1 | - | TRBV4-2 | CASSQPPGLAGNEQFF | TGTGCCAGCAGCCAGCCGCCGGGACTAGCGGGAAATGAGCAGTTCTTC
TRBD1 | TRBJ1-1 | - | TRBV11-2 | CASSVTRDRGRTEAFF | TGTGCCAGCAGCGTGACTCGGGACAGGGGGCGCACTGAAGCTTTCTTT
- | TRBJ2-3 | - | TRBV5-1 | CASSRTSSVGDTQYF | TGCGCCAGCAGCCGAACATCTTCGGTGGGAGATACGCAGTATTTT
- | TRBJ2-3 | - | TRBV4-1 | CASRSDIISTDTQYF | TGCGCCAGCAGGTCCGACATCATAAGCACAGATACGCAGTATTTT
- | TRBJ2-1 | - | TRBV7-8 | CASSSSLGNEQFF | TGTGCCAGCAGCTCCTCACTTGGAAATGAGCAGTTCTTC
- | TRBJ1-2 | - | TRBV18 | CASSLRRTEENYGYTF | TGTGCCAGCTCACTTAGGAGGACAGAGGAAAACTATGGCTACACCTTC
- | TRBJ1-1 | - | TRBV13 | CASTINGRGETEAFF | TGTGCCAGCACTATTAACGGGAGGGGAGAGACTGAAGCTTTCTTT